This T cell receptor beta chain originates from a study of human T cells and chemical hapten exposure. The CDR3 covers 16 residues. TCRdb fed the RACE reads into MiXCR, producing one record per CDR3 protein. Of tens of thousands of distinct CDR3 sequences detected, 9.5% to 15% appear once; the ten largest clones hold 2.4%. Time point here: patch test 3, about 24 weeks after DPC sensitization. As to treatment: therapeutic diphenylcyclopropenone sensitization with weekly scalp DPC. V is TRBV12-2 and J is TRBJ2-3. TRBV12-2 is an annotated pseudogene. The receptor was isolated from a man aged 30-40 years with alopecia areata. Some clones in this sample may be carry-over from other donors' samples. The sequencing here drew on whole blood, taken in connection with sensitization to the hapten diphenylcyclopropenone (DPC). CDR3 in DNA: TGTGCAAGTCGCTTCCCACAAAGGACGCGCGCGGATACGCAGTATTTT. Amino acid sequence: CASRFPQRTRADTQYF.